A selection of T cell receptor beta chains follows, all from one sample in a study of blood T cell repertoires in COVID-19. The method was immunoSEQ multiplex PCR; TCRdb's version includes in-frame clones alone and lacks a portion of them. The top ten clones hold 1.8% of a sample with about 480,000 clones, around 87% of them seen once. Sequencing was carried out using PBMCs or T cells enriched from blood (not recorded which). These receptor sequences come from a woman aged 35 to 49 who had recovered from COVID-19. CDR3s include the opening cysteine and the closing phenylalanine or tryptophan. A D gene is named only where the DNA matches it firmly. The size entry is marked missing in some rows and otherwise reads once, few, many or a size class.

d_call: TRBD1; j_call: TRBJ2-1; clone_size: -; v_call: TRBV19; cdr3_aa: CASTQGQSSYNEQFF; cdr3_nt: TGTGCCAGTACCCAGGGACAGAGCTCCTACAATGAGCAGTTCTTC
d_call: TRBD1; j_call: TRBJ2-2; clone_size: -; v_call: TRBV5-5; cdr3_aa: CASSLTRGHTGELFF; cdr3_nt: TGTGCCAGCAGCTTGACCAGGGGGCATACCGGGGAGCTGTTTTTT
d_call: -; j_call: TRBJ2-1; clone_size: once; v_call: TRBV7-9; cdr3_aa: CASSLRTGSYNEQFF; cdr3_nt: TGTGCCAGCAGCTTACGAACCGGGTCCTACAATGAGCAGTTCTTC
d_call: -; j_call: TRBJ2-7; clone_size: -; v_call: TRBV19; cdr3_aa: CASSIPRRGEQYF; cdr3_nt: TGTGCCAGTAGTATCCCCAGGAGAGGGGAGCAGTACTTC
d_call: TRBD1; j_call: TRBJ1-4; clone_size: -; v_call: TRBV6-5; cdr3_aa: CASSPGQGAEKLFF; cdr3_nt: TGTGCCAGCAGTCCGGGACAGGGAGCTGAAAAACTGTTTTTT
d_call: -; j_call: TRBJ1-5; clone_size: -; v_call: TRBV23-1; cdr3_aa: CASSQSGISNQPQHF; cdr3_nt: TGCGCCAGCAGTCAATCCGGGATCAGCAATCAGCCCCAGCATTTT
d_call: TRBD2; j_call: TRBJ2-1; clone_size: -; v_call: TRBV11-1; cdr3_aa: CASSFTSGNSYEQFF; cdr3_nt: TGTGCCAGCAGCTTTACCAGCGGGAATTCGTATGAGCAGTTCTTC
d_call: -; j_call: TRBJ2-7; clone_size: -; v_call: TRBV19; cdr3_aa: CASRLPYEQYF; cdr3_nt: TGTGCCAGTAGACTACCCTACGAGCAGTACTTC
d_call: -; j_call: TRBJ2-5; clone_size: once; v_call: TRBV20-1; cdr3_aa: CSAQKGETQYF; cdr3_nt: TGCAGTGCTCAGAAGGGGGAGACCCAGTACTTC
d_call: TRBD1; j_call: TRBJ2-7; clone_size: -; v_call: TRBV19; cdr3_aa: CASGTDRVHEQYF; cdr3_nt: TGTGCCAGCGGAACCGACAGGGTCCACGAGCAGTACTTC
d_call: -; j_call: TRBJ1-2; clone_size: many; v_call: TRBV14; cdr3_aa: CASSQGVRQFNLYGYTF; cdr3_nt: TGTGCCAGCAGCCAAGGGGTACGACAGTTCAACCTTTATGGCTACACCTTC
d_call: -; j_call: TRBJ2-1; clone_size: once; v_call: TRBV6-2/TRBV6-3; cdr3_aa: CASSYGSPYNEQFF; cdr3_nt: TGTGCCAGCAGTTACGGCTCACCCTACAATGAGCAGTTCTTC
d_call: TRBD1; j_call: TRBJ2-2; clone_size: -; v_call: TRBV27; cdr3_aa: CASKAGGQGVGELFF; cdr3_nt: TGTGCCAGCAAAGCCGGGGGACAGGGGGTCGGGGAGCTGTTTTTT
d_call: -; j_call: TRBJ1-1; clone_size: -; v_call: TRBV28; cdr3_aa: CASRPTGSGTMNTEAFF; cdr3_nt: TGTGCCAGCAGACCAACAGGGAGCGGGACCATGAACACTGAAGCTTTCTTT
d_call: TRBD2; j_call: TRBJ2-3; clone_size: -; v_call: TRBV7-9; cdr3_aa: CATPTSGRGDTQYF; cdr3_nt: TGTGCCACCCCAACTAGCGGGAGAGGAGATACGCAGTATTTT
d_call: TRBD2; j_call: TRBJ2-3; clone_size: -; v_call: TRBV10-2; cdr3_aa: CASSESIRLAGGRGDTQYF; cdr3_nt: TGCGCCAGCAGTGAGTCTATTCGGCTAGCGGGAGGCCGGGGAGATACGCAGTATTTT